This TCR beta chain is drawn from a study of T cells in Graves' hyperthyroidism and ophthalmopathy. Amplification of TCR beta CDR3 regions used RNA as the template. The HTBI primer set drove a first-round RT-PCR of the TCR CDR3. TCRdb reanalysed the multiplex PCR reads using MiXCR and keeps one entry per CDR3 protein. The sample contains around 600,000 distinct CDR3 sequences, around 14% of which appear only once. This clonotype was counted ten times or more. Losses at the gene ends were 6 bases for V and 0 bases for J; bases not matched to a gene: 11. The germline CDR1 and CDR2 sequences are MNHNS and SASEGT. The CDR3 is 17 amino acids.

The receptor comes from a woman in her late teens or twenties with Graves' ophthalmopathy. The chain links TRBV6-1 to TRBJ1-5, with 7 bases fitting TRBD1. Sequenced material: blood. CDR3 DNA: TGTGCCAGCAGCGAGGGACAGTTCAGCTATAGCAATCAGCCCCAGCATTTT. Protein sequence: CASSEGQFSYSNQPQHF.